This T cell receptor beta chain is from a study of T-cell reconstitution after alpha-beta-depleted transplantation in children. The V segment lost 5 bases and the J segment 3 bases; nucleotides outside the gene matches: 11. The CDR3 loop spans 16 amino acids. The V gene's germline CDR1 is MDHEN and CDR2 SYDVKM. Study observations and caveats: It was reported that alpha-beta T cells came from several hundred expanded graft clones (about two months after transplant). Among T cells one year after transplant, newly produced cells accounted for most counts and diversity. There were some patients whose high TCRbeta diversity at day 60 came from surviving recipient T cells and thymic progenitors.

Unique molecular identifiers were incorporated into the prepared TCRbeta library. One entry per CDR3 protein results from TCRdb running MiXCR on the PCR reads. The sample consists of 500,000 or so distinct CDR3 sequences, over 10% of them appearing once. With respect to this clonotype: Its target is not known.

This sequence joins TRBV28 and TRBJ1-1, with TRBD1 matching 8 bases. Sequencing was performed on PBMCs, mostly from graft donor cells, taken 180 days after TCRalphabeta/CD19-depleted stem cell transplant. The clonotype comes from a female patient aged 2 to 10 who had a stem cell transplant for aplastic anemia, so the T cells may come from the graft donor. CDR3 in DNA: TGTGCCAGCAGTCCGAGCTCGGACAGGGTTGACACTGAAGCTTTCTTT. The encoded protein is CASSPSSDRVDTEAFF.